This T cell receptor beta chain was retrieved from a study of blood T cell repertoires in COVID-19. Study in general: Sites across the United States, Italy and Spain contributed samples from acute and convalescent COVID-19.

Cohorts were based on clinical histories the participants reported. The CDR3 extends over 12 amino acids. Germline V CDR1 and CDR2: MNHNS, SASEGT. The V and J ends lost 3 bases and 2 bases respectively, with 5 bases between them. Under the authors' procedure: Nucleated cell number was recorded as an estimate derived from reference gene primer amplification. Some clones are missing from TCRdb's copy, which holds only in-frame ones; the method was immunoSEQ multiplex PCR. The V and J calls and clone size were taken over from that table, and D and trimming were inferred from the DNA. The sample holds about 380,000 clones, around 87% seen once.

The TCR originated in a man aged 30 to 45 who had recovered from COVID-19. This chain joins TRBV6-1 and TRBJ2-7; D call uncertain. The sample taken for sequencing was PBMCs or T cells enriched from blood (not recorded which). The CDR3 region is CASSDRPYEQYF. CDR3 DNA: TGTGCCAGCAGTGACAGGCCCTACGAGCAGTACTTC.